Listed here is a single TCR beta chain. This clone's antigen is unknown. Qualities for individual bases were not recorded, and no much larger clone is one base off. The data originate from a study of shared clonotypes between healthy human individuals (TCRdb year 2020). Notes on the research overall: The cohort comprised a couple of women and a few men aged 18 to 49 years. For each donor, CD4 naive and CD4 memory were each given three plates, CD8 naive was given two plates, and CD8 memory was given one plate. The study deeply sequenced blood TCR repertoires of about five healthy adults to estimate repertoire size and the extent of clonotype sharing between individuals. Libraries were prepared and TCR repertoires were sequenced by different laboratories using diverse techniques, in order to increase sequencing depth and limit assay-specific biases. Between about 0.9 and 10 billion PBMCs per donor were obtained by leukapheresis.

The paper as a whole reports these results and caveats: Across four donors, around 5% of naive CD4, approximately 4% of naive CD8, under 2.5% of memory CD4, and under 0.45% of memory CD8 clonotypes were shared. Clonotypes shared by all four sorted-subset donors showed higher generation probabilities than non-shared clonotypes. Because the study included only a small number of donors, the genetic and exposure-history diversity represented was limited. Pairwise subsampling led to the expectation that sequencing depth would affect the degree of clonotype sharing among donors. Incomplete sequencing was indicated by rarefaction of sorted-subset datasets, despite the large sequencing depth. Sampling was restricted to blood, and TCR repertoires in tissue are likely to differ from TCR repertoires in blood. Naive subsets generally had larger estimated clonotype richness than memory subsets.

CD8 naive samples were obtained by positive selection for CCR7 among CD45RO-negative cells, yielding a CD45RA+CCR7+ population from which TemRA cells were excluded. The donors were healthy, HIV-negative adults who had no recently reported acute infections or vaccinations. All donors were Caucasian adults living in Nashville, Tennessee, USA. Blood was obtained by leukapheresis, after which PBMCs were separated by Ficoll-Histopaque density gradient centrifugation and cryopreserved in liquid nitrogen vapor phase. Analytical flow cytometry was used to check the purity and quantity of each magnetically sorted T cell population. From each sorted fraction, genomic DNA was isolated and quantified by UV absorbance on a Nanodrop 2000c. Using the deep immunoSEQ assay, TCR CDR3 regions were amplified from genomic DNA by multiplex PCR. Extracted genomic DNA from each cell subset was spread evenly across all wells of several immunoSEQ 96-well plates, with each plate serving as a replicate. For sorted subsets, roughly 200 ng of genomic DNA, equivalent to some 33,000 T cell genomes, went into each replicate PCR. The purified libraries were quantified using a Qubit 3.0 fluorometer, sized with a Bioanalyzer 2100, and then quantified again using the KAPA Library Quantification kit. A separate single-read 150-cycle Illumina NextSeq 550 flow cell was used to sequence each immunoSEQ 96-well plate. The original pipeline was this. Because the immunoSEQ output included only junctional sequences and no quality scores, the filtering could not be the same as the filtering used for full-length reads. Sequences were annotated with PyIR, a Python wrapper for IgBLAST v1.9, using IMGT germline references to assign V/J genes and CDR3. Any read was removed if the V/J assignment was weak (E-value above 1e-6), the CDR3 was missing, or the read contained stop codons, out-of-frame junctions, or ambiguous translated residues. V3J clonotypes were defined as sequences sharing the same inferred V gene, J gene, and CDR3 amino acid sequence. Percentage overlap between repertoires was computed as shared unique clonotypes divided by the size of the smaller repertoire. RTK rarefaction, the Chao1 estimator, and Recon v2.1 estimates of unobserved clonotypes were used to assess repertoire richness. OLGA was used to compute generation probabilities for all TCRbeta clonotypes that the gDNA method yielded from a few donors. As stored in TCRdb, this immuneACCESS dataset retains in-frame rearrangements with V and J assigned. A fraction of the clones does not appear; measured against another copy, unresolved V genes explain less than half of the discrepancy, and the remainder lacks a known reason. The V and J calls and clone size are taken from that table; D and trimming were inferred from the DNA. The sample records 2 million to 2.5 million clones, about 95% of which are singletons. Of the sample, around 1.1% is held by the ten largest clones.

The sequenced sample consisted of naive CD8+ T cells sorted from blood. The label giving this sample's cell subset or site can be read as: CD45RA+CCR7+. The origin of this receptor is a man aged 18 to 30 in good health.

The CDR3 here reads CASSLQGVAYNEQFF. The base sequence is TGTGCCAGCAGTTTACAGGGGGTTGCCTACAATGAGCAGTTCTTC. The sequence joins TRBV28 to TRBJ2-1, with 7 central nucleotides matching TRBD1. Trimming takes 2 bases off V and 2 bases off J; junction bases not matched to a gene: 3. The germline V gene supplies CDR1 MDHEN and CDR2 SYDVKM. The CDR3 runs 15 residues from the cysteine to the phenylalanine. Of the read, only the CDR3 DNA is kept; its 45 bases are in frame from base 1.